This T cell receptor beta chain was identified during a study of T cell clusters in autoimmune cytopenias (dated 2019 in TCRdb). Regarding the complete study: A mean age of around 52 years and a median age of roughly 60 years were recorded for the healthy donor controls, of whom about half of the roughly 43 were female. TRB sequencing reached a median depth of 51,575 reads per sample and yielded a median of about 2,500 distinct TRB clonotypes per sample. TRB and IGH repertoires from peripheral blood were sequenced in autoimmune cytopenia patients at active disease and during treatment follow-up, with healthy, CLL and autoimmune hepatitis controls included alongside. The study was designed to test whether a disease-specific immune repertoire signature usable as a blood-based biomarker is carried by autoimmune cytopenia patients. For primary cytopenia, the controls were 25 age-matched healthy donors, and for secondary cytopenia, the controls were around 15 age-matched CLL patients. Autoimmune hepatitis repertoires were compared with those of about two dozen age- and sex-matched healthy donors. Broad study findings and their caveats: The cluster-lack signature was not seen for secondary cytopenia versus CLL, apparently masked by the dominant lymphoma-associated repertoire. The T cell clusters were defined in silico only, and their functional role remained to be validated experimentally. TRB repertoire shifts, with less even repertoires in secondary cytopenia and CLL, mostly reflected lymphoma bias rather than autoimmunity. GLIPH suggested that primary autoimmune cytopenia patients lacked physiological T cell clusters: 51 clusters were exclusive to healthy donors versus fewer than 20 exclusive to patients. Approximately 3-fold more exclusive TRB clusters were observed in healthy donors than in active autoimmune hepatitis patients, consistent with an autoimmunity-wide signature.

The germline V gene sets CDR1 to SQVTM and CDR2 to ANQGSEA. Including cysteine and phenylalanine, the CDR3 has 13 amino acids. The entry carries no DNA sequence. TRB rearrangements were amplified by multiplex PCR using a touch-down protocol with TRB-A and TRB-B primer pools mixed in one tube. Two consecutive PCR reactions with Phusion HS II polymerase added Illumina adapters and sample indices to the amplicons. The amplicons were purified from gel with the NucleoSpin Gel and PCR Clean-up kit, after which the amplicons were quantified by Qubit and checked for quality on an Agilent 2100 Bioanalyzer. Sequencing of the libraries was done on an Illumina MiSeq with 600-cycle, single-indexed, paired-end runs. Under the source paper's analysis protocol: TRB reads were aligned and assembled with MiXCR version 2.1.12 using the default MiXCR reference library. A clone was defined by each unique CDR3 nucleotide sequence, and the analysis included only productive sequences supported by at least two reads. Repertoire diversity was assessed with alpha-parameterized diversity profiles (alpha 0 to 5), including the Shannon (alpha 1) and Simpson (alpha 2) indices, which were computed with an R script. The tcR package was used to compute combinatorial TRB VJ usage, and cohorts were compared on this usage by principal component analysis with ade4. GLIPH clustering of TCRbeta CDR3s was carried out on cohort pairs matched by age and read depth, and cluster frequencies were compared by Wilcoxon test. TCRdb reprocessed the reads, so every CDR3 protein sequence counts as one entry and DNA is not shown. In this record, the V and J calls reflect TCRdb's handling and not the investigators' own analysis. The sample has about 6,700 distinct CDR3 sequences on record. The ten largest account for 20% to 25% of the sample.

This clonotype counts as medium-sized (0.01 to 0.1%) based on its frequency; no count is recorded. Its antigen target is currently unknown. Per sample, approximately 270 ng of peripheral blood genomic DNA, 35,000 to 40,000 genome equivalents, was used for TRB amplification. These data are also associated with another study on T cell repertoires in aging, cancer and after chemotherapy. As described in the second report: The donors fell into six age groups ranging from 30 or younger to 70 or older, and each group had at least three individuals. TCR repertoires from healthy donor controls were recorded over periods of several months to years and showed clear clonal overlap between repeated samplings. Some 9 million TCR reads were contained in the full dataset. Compared with age-matched healthy donors, untreated patients with either hematological or solid cancers had significantly lower TCR diversity in the blood along with higher clonality. In healthy donors, the decline in TCR diversity with age was mainly explained by loss of richness, whereas in cancer patients loss of evenness was also found to contribute. In both cancer cohorts, the median generation probability rose over the chemotherapy interval, which suggests that the repertoire was reconstituted through rebound thymic output. The authors noted that the repertoire data do not allow conclusions about immunological memory after chemotherapy. The study profiled peripheral blood TCR beta repertoires from healthy donors and cancer patients to examine immunoaging and T cell reconstitution after chemotherapy. Alongside some 100 healthy donors serving as a reference group, the cohort included approximately 220 cancer patients, of whom roughly 92 had hematological cancers and fewer than 130 had solid cancers. MiXCR versions 2.12 and 3.0.5 were used to process TRB sequences. Repertoire metrics included Shannon diversity, evenness, clonality (one minus evenness), and alpha-parameterized diversity profiles from alpha 0 to 5. The IGoR algorithm was used to calculate generation probabilities for clones in the paired samples taken before and after chemotherapy.

The chain uses TRBV29-1 and TRBJ1-2; TCRdb's assignment of TRBD1 cannot be checked, as there is no DNA. Source material: peripheral blood. This TCR was recovered from a human donor in good health. The CDR3 loop reads CSVEAGDNGGYTF.